What follows describes a single TCR beta chain. No antigen is known for it. This specimen comes from a study of OX40 agonist ivuxolimab in advanced cancers. Turning to the study itself: All patients had ivuxolimab intravenously every 2 weeks at 0.01 to 10 mg/kg. Findings of the study overall: The 0.1-3.0 mg/kg partial responders had among the lowest clonal expansion. Dosing at 0.1 to 3.0 mg/kg was accompanied by clonal expansion of CD4+ and CD8+ blood T cells by week 6.

CDR1 and CDR2 from the germline V gene are SGHDT and YYEEEE. There are 13 residues in the CDR3. Trimming left V 0 bases short and J 4 bases short, with 7 bases between. TCRdb's table, derived via immunoSEQ multiplex PCR, lists solely in-frame clones and lacks some. This sample has roughly 53,000 clones, with approximately 87% found just once. This TCR was sampled from an adult with an advanced solid tumor such as melanoma, head and neck, liver or kidney cancer. This sample comprised CD4+ or CD8+ T cells sorted from blood, obtained in a trial of the OX40 agonist ivuxolimab. V and J are TRBV5-6 and TRBJ1-2; no clear D. The DNA for the CDR3 is TGTGCCAGCAGCTTGGACGGGAGCTATGGCTACACCTTC. Amino acid sequence: CASSLDGSYGYTF.